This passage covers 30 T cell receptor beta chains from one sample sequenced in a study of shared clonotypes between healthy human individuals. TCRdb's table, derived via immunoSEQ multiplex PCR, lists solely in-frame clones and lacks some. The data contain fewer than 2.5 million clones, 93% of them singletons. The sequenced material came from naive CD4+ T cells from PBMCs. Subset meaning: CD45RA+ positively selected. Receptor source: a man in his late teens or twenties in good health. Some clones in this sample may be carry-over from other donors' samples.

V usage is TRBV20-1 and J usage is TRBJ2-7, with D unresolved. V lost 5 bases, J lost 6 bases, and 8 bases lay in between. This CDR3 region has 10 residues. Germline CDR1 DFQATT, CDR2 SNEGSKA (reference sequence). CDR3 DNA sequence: TGCAGTGCTTCTTTAGGCGAGCAGTACTTC. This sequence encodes CSASLGEQYF.

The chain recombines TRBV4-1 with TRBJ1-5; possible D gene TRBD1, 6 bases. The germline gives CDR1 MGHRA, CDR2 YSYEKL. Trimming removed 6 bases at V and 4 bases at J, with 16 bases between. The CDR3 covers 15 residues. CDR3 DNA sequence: TGCGCCAGCAGTCTCCAGGGGTCGCTTAATCAGCCCCAGCATTTT. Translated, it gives CASSLQGSLNQPQHF.

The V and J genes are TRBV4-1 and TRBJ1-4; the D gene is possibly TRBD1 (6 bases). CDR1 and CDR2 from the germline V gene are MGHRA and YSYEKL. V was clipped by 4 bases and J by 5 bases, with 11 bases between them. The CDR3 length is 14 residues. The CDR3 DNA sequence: TGCGCCAGCAGCCGGAGGGGGACCAATGAAAAACTGTTTTTT. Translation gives CASSRRGTNEKLFF.

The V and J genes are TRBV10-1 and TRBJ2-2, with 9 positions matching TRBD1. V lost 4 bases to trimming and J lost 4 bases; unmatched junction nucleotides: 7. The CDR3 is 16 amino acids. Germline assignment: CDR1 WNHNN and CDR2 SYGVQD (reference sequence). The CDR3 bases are TGCGCCAGCAGTGGGAAGACAGGGGGTTTCACCGGGGAGCTGTTTTTT. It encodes CASSGKTGGFTGELFF.

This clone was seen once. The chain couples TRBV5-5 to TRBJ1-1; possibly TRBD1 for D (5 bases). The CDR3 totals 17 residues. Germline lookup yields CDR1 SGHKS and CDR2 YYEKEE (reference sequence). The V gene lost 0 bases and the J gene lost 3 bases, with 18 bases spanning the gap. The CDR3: CASSLAGIPVGDTEAFF. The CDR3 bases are TGTGCCAGCAGCTTGGCCGGAATTCCGGTGGGGGACACTGAAGCTTTCTTT.

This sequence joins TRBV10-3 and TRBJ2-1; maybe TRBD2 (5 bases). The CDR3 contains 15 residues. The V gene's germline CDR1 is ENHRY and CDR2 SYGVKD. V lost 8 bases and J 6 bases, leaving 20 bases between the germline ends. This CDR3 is CAIDDPGSPLNEQFF. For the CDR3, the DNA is TGTGCCATCGATGACCCGGGGAGCCCCCTCAATGAGCAGTTCTTC.

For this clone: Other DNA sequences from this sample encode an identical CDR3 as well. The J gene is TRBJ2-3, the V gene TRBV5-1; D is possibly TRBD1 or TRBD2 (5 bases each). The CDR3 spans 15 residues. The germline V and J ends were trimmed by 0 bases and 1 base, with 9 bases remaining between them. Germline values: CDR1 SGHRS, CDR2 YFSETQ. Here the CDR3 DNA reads TGCGCCAGCAGCTTGGGGCAGGGACGCACAGATACGCAGTATTTT. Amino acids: CASSLGQGRTDTQYF.

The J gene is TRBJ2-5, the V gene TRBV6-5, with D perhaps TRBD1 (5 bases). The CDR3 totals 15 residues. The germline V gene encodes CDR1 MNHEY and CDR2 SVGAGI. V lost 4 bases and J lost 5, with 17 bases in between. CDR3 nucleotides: TGTGCCAGCAGTTTACACAGGCTACGAGCGGAGACCCAGTACTTC. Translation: CASSLHRLRAETQYF.

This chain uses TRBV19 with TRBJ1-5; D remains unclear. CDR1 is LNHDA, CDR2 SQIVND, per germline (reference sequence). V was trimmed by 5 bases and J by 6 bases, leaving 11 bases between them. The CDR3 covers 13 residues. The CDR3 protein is CASSLRRGQPQHF. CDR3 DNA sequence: TGTGCCAGTAGTCTCCGTCGGGGTCAGCCCCAGCATTTT.

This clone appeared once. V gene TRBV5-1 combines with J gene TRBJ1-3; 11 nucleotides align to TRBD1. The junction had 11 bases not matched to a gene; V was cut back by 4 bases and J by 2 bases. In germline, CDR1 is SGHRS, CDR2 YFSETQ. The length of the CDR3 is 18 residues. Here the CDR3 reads CASSQRGPGQGAGNTIYF. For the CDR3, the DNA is TGCGCCAGCAGCCAACGGGGACCGGGACAGGGGGCTGGAAACACCATATATTTT.

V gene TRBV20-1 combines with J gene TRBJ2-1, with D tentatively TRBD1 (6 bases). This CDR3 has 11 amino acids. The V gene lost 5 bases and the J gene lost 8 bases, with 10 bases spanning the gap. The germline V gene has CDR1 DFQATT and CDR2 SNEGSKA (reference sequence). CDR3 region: CSAENRDEQFF. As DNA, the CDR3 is TGCAGTGCTGAAAACAGGGATGAGCAGTTCTTC.

The CDR3 DNA follows: TGTGCCAGCAGTTCCGCTAGCGGGAGGTTTGATACGCAGTATTTT. Amino acids: CASSSASGRFDTQYF. The genes are TRBV27 and TRBJ2-3; 11 nucleotides match TRBD2. J lost 6 bases, V lost 4 bases, and 6 bases had no gene match. CDR1 MNHEY and CDR2 SMNVEV come from the germline V gene (reference sequence). This CDR3 is 15 amino acids long.

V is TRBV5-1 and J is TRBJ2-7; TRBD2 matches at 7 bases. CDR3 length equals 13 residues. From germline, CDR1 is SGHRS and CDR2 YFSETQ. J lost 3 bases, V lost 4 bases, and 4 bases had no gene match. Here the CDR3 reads CASSQTSSYEQYF. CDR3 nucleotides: TGCGCCAGCAGCCAGACTAGCAGCTACGAGCAGTACTTC.

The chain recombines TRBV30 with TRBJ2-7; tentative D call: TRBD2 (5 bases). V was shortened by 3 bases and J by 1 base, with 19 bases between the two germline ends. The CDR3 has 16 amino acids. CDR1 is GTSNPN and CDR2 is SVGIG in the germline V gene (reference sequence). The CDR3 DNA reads TGTGCCTGGAGCCCCTGGACGGGGATCTTTTCCTACGAGCAGTACTTC. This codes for CAWSPWTGIFSYEQYF.

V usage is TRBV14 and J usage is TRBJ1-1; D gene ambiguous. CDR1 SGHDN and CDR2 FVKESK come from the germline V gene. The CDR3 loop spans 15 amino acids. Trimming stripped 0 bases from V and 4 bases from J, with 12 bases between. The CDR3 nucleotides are TGTGCCAGCAGCCAAGACCTTTTCTCGGGCACTGAAGCTTTCTTT. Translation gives CASSQDLFSGTEAFF.

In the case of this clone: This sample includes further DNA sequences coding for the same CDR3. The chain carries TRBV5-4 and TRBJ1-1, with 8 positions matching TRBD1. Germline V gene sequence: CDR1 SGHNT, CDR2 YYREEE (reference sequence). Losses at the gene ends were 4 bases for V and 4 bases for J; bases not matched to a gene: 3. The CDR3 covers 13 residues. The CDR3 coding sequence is TGTGCCAGCAGCGGGGACAGGACCACTGAAGCTTTCTTT. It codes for CASSGDRTTEAFF.

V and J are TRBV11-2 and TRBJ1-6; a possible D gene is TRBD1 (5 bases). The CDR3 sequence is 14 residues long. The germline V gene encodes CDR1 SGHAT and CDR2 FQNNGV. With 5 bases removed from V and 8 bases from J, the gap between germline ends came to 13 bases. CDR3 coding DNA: TGTGCCAGCAGCCCCCCACAGGTCGATTCACCCCTCCACTTT. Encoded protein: CASSPPQVDSPLHF.

In DNA, the CDR3 is TGTGCCAGCAGCGCGGGACTAGCGGGGGTGGGTGAGCAGTTCTTC. Translating it yields CASSAGLAGVGEQFF. The gene calls are TRBV11-2 and TRBJ2-1, with 14 bases fitting TRBD2. The V gene end was trimmed by 5 bases and the J gene end by 9 bases; junction bases not matched to a gene: 6. The germline gives CDR1 SGHAT, CDR2 FQNNGV. The CDR3 length is 15 residues.

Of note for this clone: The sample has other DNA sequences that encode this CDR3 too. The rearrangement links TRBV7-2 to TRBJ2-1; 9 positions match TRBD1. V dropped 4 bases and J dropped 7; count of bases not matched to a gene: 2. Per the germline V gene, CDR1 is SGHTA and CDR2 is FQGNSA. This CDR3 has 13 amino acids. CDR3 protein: CASSSGQGNEQFF. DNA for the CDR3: TGTGCCAGCAGCTCCGGACAGGGGAATGAGCAGTTCTTC.

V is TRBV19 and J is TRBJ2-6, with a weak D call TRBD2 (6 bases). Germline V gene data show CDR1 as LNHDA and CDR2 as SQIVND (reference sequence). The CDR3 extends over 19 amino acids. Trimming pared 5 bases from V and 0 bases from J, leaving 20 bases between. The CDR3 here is CASSPVAVMTHSGANVLTF. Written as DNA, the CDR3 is TGTGCCAGTAGTCCAGTAGCGGTTATGACCCACTCTGGGGCCAACGTCCTGACTTTC. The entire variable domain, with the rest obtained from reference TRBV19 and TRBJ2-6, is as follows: DGGITQSPKYLFRKEGQNVTLSCEQNLNHDAMYWYRQDPGQGLRLIYYSQIVNDFQKGDIAEGYSVSREKKESFPLTVTSAQKNPTAFYLCASSPVAVMTHSGANVLTFGAGSRLTVL.

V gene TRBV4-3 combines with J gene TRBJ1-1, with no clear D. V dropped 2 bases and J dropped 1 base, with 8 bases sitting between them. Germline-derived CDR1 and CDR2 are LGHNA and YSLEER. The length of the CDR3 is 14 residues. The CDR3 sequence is CASSQHPRNTEAFF. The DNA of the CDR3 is TGCGCCAGCAGCCAACACCCGCGGAACACTGAAGCTTTCTTT.

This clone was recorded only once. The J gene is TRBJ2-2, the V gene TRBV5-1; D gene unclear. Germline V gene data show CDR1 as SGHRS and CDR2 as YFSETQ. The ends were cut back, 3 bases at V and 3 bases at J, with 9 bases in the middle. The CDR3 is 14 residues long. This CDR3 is CASSSDGYTGELFF. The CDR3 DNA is TGCGCCAGCAGCTCGGACGGATACACCGGGGAGCTGTTTTTT.

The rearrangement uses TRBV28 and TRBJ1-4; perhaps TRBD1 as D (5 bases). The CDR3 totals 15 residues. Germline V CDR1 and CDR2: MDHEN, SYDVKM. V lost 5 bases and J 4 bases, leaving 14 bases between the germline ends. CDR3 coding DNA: TGTGCCAGCAGTCCGACGACAGTGCTTAATGAAAAACTGTTTTTT. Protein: CASSPTTVLNEKLFF.

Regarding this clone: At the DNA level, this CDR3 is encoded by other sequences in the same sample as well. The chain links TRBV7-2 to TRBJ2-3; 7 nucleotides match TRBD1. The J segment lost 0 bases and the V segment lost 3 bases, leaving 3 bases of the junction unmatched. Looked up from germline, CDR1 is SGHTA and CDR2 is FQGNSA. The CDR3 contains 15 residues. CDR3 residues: CASSFRGGSTDTQYF. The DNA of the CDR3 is TGTGCCAGCAGCTTTCGAGGGGGCAGCACAGATACGCAGTATTTT.

CDR3: CASSPRGYSDNQPQHF. CDR3 nucleotides: TGTGCCAGTAGTCCCCGAGGATATTCGGACAATCAGCCCCAGCATTTT. V usage is TRBV19 and J usage is TRBJ1-5, with D hard to call. V lost 5 bases to trimming and J lost 3 bases, with 17 bases between them. The CDR3 covers 16 residues. Germline assignment: CDR1 LNHDA and CDR2 SQIVND (reference sequence).

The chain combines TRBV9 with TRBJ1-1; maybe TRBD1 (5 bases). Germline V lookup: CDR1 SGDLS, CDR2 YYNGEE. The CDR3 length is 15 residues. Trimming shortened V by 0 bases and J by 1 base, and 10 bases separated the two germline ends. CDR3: CASSVAPGKNTEAFF. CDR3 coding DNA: TGTGCCAGCAGCGTAGCACCAGGGAAGAACACTGAAGCTTTCTTT.

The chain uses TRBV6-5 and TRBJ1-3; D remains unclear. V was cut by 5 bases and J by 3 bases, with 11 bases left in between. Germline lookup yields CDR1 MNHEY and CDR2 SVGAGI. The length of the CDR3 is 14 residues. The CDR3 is CASSARIRGNTIYF. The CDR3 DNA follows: TGTGCCAGCAGTGCTCGTATCCGTGGAAACACCATATATTTT.

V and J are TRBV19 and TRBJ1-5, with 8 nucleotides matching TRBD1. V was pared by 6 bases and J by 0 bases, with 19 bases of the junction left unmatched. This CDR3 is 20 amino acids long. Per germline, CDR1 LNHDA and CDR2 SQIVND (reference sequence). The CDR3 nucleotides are TGTGCCAGTAGAACCCTCGGGACAGGATTCGGTCTTTATAGCAATCAGCCCCAGCATTTT. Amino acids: CASRTLGTGFGLYSNQPQHF.

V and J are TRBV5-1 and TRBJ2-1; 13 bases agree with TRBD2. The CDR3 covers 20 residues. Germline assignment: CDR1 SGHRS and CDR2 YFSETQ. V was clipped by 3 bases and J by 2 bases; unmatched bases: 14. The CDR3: CASSWPSTSGRALTYNEQFF. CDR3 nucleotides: TGCGCCAGCAGCTGGCCAAGTACTAGCGGGAGGGCCTTAACCTACAATGAGCAGTTCTTC.

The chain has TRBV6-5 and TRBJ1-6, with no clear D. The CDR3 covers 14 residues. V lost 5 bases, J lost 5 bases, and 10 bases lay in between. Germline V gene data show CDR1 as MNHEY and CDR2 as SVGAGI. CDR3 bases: TGTGCCAGCAGTAGGACGGTGAATAATTCACCCCTCCACTTT. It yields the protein CASSRTVNNSPLHF.